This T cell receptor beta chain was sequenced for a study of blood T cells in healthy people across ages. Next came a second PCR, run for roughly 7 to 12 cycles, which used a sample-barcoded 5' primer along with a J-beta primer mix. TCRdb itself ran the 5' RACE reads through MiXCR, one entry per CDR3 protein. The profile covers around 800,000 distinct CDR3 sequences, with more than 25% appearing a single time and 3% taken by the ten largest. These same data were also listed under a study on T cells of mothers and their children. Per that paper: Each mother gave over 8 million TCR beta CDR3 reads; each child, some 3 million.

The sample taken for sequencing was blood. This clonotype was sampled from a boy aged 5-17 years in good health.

CDR3 DNA sequence: TGTGCCAGCAGCCAGGTTGAGCGGTACAATGAGCAGTTCTTC. This encodes CASSQVERYNEQFF. V is TRBV4-2 and J is TRBJ2-1, with D possibly being TRBD2 (5 bases). CDR3 length equals 14 residues. V dropped 3 bases and J dropped 4 bases, with 10 bases sitting between them. Germline assignment: CDR1 LGHNA and CDR2 YNFKEQ.